This T cell receptor beta chain emerged from a study of T-cell reconstitution after alpha-beta-depleted transplantation in children. Whole-study results and caveats: From surviving recipient T cells and thymic progenitors came the high day-60 TCRbeta diversity observed in some patients. Expanded graft clones numbering several hundred reportedly gave rise to alpha-beta T cells about two months after transplant. One year after transplant, T-cell counts and diversity came mostly from newly produced T cells.

Germline CDR1 is SGHTA and CDR2 is FQGTGA. This CDR3 comprises 15 residues. With V trimmed by 1 base and J by 5 bases, 5 bases remained unmatched. Library preparation (for TCRbeta) was performed with unique molecular identifiers. MiXCR, run by TCRdb on the PCR reads, gives a single entry per CDR3 protein. The sample consists of 32,000 or so distinct CDR3 sequences, under 7.5% of them appearing once. In its sample, this clonotype was seen many times. The target antigen is unknown. The sample consisted of peripheral blood, taken 60 days after TCRalphabeta/CD19-depleted stem cell transplant. This chain links TRBV7-3 with TRBJ2-5, with 9 bases that match TRBD1. This TCR was recovered from a child under two years old who had a stem cell transplant for acute myeloid leukemia, so the T cells may come from the graft donor. DNA of the CDR3: TGTGCCAGCAGCTTAAATCGGGGACAGGGCGAGACCCAGTACTTC. Protein product: CASSLNRGQGETQYF.